This TCR beta chain was found in a study of T cells in women clearing cervical HPV infection. Study-wide background: No precancer developed; the control's incident HPV16 infection cleared within 12 months. Study-level points and caveats: CIN3+ cases had significantly higher TCR richness than controls; evenness did not differ.

The length of the CDR3 is 18 residues. Germline V gives CDR1 SGDLS, CDR2 YYNGEE. With 1 base clipped from V and 4 bases from J, the junction kept 9 bases outside the gene matches. Profiled with immunoSEQ multiplex PCR; TCRdb holds only in-frame clones, not every one. There are 30,000 or so clones in the sample, with approximately 3.7% held by the top ten. Prevalent HPV16 infections were excluded; only incident single HPV16 infections included. Of note for this clone: Its antigen is unidentified. The read halts 3 residues ahead of the CDR3 end, with the missing end drawn from the germline J gene.

The sequenced sample consisted of blood buffy coat. This chain links TRBV9 with TRBJ2-2, with 11 bases that match TRBD2. The TCR originated in a woman aged 18-70 years with a cervical HPV16 infection that either progressed to CIN3+ or cleared (not recorded which). This CDR3 reads CASSVRLAGGSATGELFF. Incomplete CDR3 DNA: TGTGCCAGCAGCGTAAGGCTAGCGGGAGGTTCAGCCACCGGGGAG. Supplemented by reference TRBV9 and TRBJ2-2, the full variable domain reads DSGVTQTPKHLITATGQRVTLRCSPRSGDLSVYWYQQSLDQGLQFLIQYYNGEERAKGNILERFSAQQFPDLHSELNLSSLELGDSALYFCASSVRLAGGSATGELFFGEGSRLTVL.